This TCR beta chain was retrieved from a study of T cell repertoires in cytomegalovirus infection. Study-wide background: TCR beta signatures that were public indicated CMV infection and matching HLA type.

TCRdb recomputed calls from the reads with MiXCR, one row per CDR3 protein. The sample holds around 440,000 distinct CDR3 sequences, roughly 10% seen once. This clonotype turned up a few times. CDR3 size: 13 residues. Germline V gives CDR1 SNHLY, CDR2 FYNNEI. Trimming pared 4 bases from V and 3 bases from J, leaving 10 bases between. V is TRBV2 and J is TRBJ2-7; perhaps TRBD1 as D (5 bases). The source of this sequence is a human donor in good health (CMV status not recorded). Some clones in this sample may be carry-over from other donors' samples. The sample was PBMCs. The CDR3 loop is CASSARAIYEQYF. CDR3 sequence (DNA): TGTGCCAGCAGTGCCAGGGCGATCTACGAGCAGTACTTC. Full variable domain (remainder filled in from reference TRBV2 and TRBJ2-7): EPEVTQTPSHQVTQMGQEVILRCVPISNHLYFYWYRQILGQKVEFLVSFYNNEISEKSEIFDDQFSVERPDGSNFTLKIRSTKLEDSAMYFCASSARAIYEQYFGPGTRLTVT.